This T cell receptor beta chain was captured in a study of T cell responses to AZD1222 COVID-19 vaccine. The CDR3 is 13 residues long. The V end lost 11 bases, the J end lost 6 bases, and 17 bases lay between the germline ends. Germline CDR1 MRHNA, CDR2 SNTAGT. Profiling relied on immunoSEQ multiplex PCR, and the TCRdb table lists in-frame clones only, not all of them. The repertoire includes about 96,000 clones, 70% to 90% of them detected once, and more than 1.5% sits in the top ten. On this clone itself: Its antigen is as yet unknown.

Findings of the study overall: An increase in Spike-specific TCR breadth and depth was observed after two AZD1222 doses. Clonal diversity was possibly underestimated, and the donors were mostly white British, with more females. Repertoire sampling was restricted to post-peak T cell response timepoints.

The source material was peripheral blood, sampled on day 0 of AZD1222 vaccination. The gene calls are TRBV6-4 and TRBJ1-5, with D maybe TRBD1 (5 bases). The sequence was collected from an adult in good health. The CDR3 DNA sequence: TGTGCCCAGCCCAGGGAGGGCACTCAGCCCCAGCATTTT. This sequence encodes CAQPREGTQPQHF.